These T cell receptor beta chains were read from a single sample in a study of CD8 T cells in ankylosing spondylitis. TCRdb reprocessed the 5' RACE reads with MiXCR, giving one entry per CDR3 protein. The table has under 250,000 distinct CDR3 sequences, about 26% seen once. The sequenced material came from blood, either unsorted or a sorted T cell fraction (not recorded which). The receptor set was obtained from a male donor with ankylosing spondylitis or in good health (not recorded which). CDR3s include the opening cysteine and the closing phenylalanine or tryptophan. The D gene is left open where the match is weak. Not every row has a clone size; where given, it reads once, few, many or a size class.

clone_size	v_call	cdr3_length	d_call	j_call	cdr3_nt	cdr3_aa
-	TRBV7-2	14	TRBD2	TRBJ2-7	TGTGCCAGCCGCCGTGGGGACTACTCCTACGAGCAGTACTTC	CASRRGDYSYEQYF
many	TRBV20-1	12	-	TRBJ1-1	TGCAGTGCTACCAGGACCCCCACTGAAGCTTTCTTT	CSATRTPTEAFF
many	TRBV5-1	14	-	TRBJ2-3	TGCGCCAGCAGCTTAGGACAGCGGTCAGATACGCAGTATTTT	CASSLGQRSDTQYF
many	TRBV10-2	13	TRBD2	TRBJ2-1	TGCGCCAGCCTAGCGGGAGGCTACAATGAGCAGTTCTTC	CASLAGGYNEQFF
many	TRBV9	20	TRBD2	TRBJ2-2	TGTGCCAGCAGCCGGGGACTAGCGGGAGTGCCCAACAGACACCGGGGAGTGGTGTTTTTT	CASSRGLAGVPNRHRGVVFF
few	TRBV20-1	13	TRBD1	TRBJ2-4	TGCAGTGCCGAGGACAGGGGAGGGAACATTCAGTACTTC	CSAEDRGGNIQYF
-	TRBV12-3/TRBV12-4	14	-	TRBJ2-5	TGTGCCAGCAGGGCCTCAGAAGGGGGAGAGACCCAGTACTTC	CASRASEGGETQYF
many	TRBV15	14	TRBD1	TRBJ2-5	TGTGCCACCAGCACAAGAGGGGGCGCGGAGACCCAGTACTTC	CATSTRGGAETQYF
few	TRBV20-1	15	TRBD2	TRBJ2-7	TGCAGTGCTAGAGTATCCGGGACTAAGGCCTACGAGCAGTACTTC	CSARVSGTKAYEQYF
many	TRBV2	14	-	TRBJ1-1	TGTGCCAGCAGTGTCAGGGGCCGGAGCACTGAAGCTTTCTTT	CASSVRGRSTEAFF
many	TRBV28	12	TRBD1	TRBJ2-7	TGTGCCACCGACCGGGACAGCTACGAGCAGTACTTC	CATDRDSYEQYF
few	TRBV20-1	15	-	TRBJ2-7	TGCAGTGCTAGCCCGGGCGTAGTAGCGACCTACGAGCAGTACTTC	CSASPGVVATYEQYF
-	TRBV20-1	12	-	TRBJ2-7	TGCAGTGGGGTAGGGCTTTTCTACGAGCAGTACTTC	CSGVGLFYEQYF
many	TRBV20-1	13	-	TRBJ1-2	TGCAGTGCTAGAAAACAGGGACACTATGGCTACACCTTC	CSARKQGHYGYTF
many	TRBV29-1	12	-	TRBJ2-3	TGCAGCGTTGACGAACAGACAGATACGCAGTATTTT	CSVDEQTDTQYF
many	TRBV20-1	14	-	TRBJ1-1	TGCAGTGCTAGAGGGCGGAGGGGGAACACTGAAGCTTTCTTT	CSARGRRGNTEAFF
once	TRBV2	16	TRBD2	TRBJ2-5	TGTGCCAGCAGTGAACGGACGGGAGGGGTTCGGGAGACCCAGTACTTC	CASSERTGGVRETQYF
-	TRBV18	14	-	TRBJ2-7	TGTGCCAGCTCACACCCGACTAGCTCCTACGAGCAGTACTTC	CASSHPTSSYEQYF
-	TRBV4-3	16	-	TRBJ2-3	TGCGCCAGCAGCCAAGATCACGCGACTAGGACAGATACGCAGTATTTT	CASSQDHATRTDTQYF
few	TRBV29-1	13	TRBD2	TRBJ2-7	TGCAGCGCCCATACTAGCGGGAGCTACGAGCAGTACTTC	CSAHTSGSYEQYF